The sequence of this T cell receptor (beta chain) was determined in a study of blood T cell repertoires in COVID-19. As for the study in general: T cells, B-cell-depleted T cells, or PBMCs supplied cDNA or gDNA.

V lost 8 bases and J lost 6, with 16 bases in between. Germline V gene sequence: CDR1 SNHLY, CDR2 FYNNEI. The CDR3 extends over 14 amino acids. As processed by the authors: Amplification of reference gene primers provided the estimated nucleated cell counts. Method: immunoSEQ multiplex PCR; TCRdb's copy keeps in-frame clones and lacks some. The V and J calls and clone size were taken over from that table, and D and trimming were inferred from the DNA. The repertoire holds just over 300,000 clones, about nine tenths seen once, with 8% to 9.5% in the top ten. The clonotype comes from a woman younger than 35 who had recovered from COVID-19. Sequenced sample: PBMCs or T cells enriched from blood (not recorded which). The chain carries TRBV2 and TRBJ1-4; D may be TRBD1 (6 bases). In nucleotides, the CDR3 is TGTGCCAGCCGACCGGGGGGCGCGTATGAAAAACTGTTTTTT. This encodes CASRPGGAYEKLFF. Full variable domain (remainder filled in from reference TRBV2 and TRBJ1-4): EPEVTQTPSHQVTQMGQEVILRCVPISNHLYFYWYRQILGQKVEFLVSFYNNEISEKSEIFDDQFSVERPDGSNFTLKIRSTKLEDSAMYFCASRPGGAYEKLFFGSGTQLSVL.